This entry lists 26 T cell receptor beta chains sequenced from one sample in a study of T cell repertoires in cytomegalovirus infection. The antigens of these receptors remain unknown. TCRdb re-called the reads with MiXCR, one entry per CDR3 protein. The profile covers roughly 500,000 distinct CDR3 sequences, with around 35% appearing a single time and about 17% taken by the ten largest. Sequenced here: cultured PBMCs, sampled from culture after CMV antigen stimulation. These receptors originate from a human donor in good health (CMV status not recorded). Some clones in this sample may be carry-over from other donors' samples.

This clonotype was counted many times. The genes are TRBV7-2 and TRBJ2-1; TRBD2 aligns across 8 bases. In germline, CDR1 is SGHTA, CDR2 FQGNSA. CDR3 length: 17 residues. Trimming took 5 bases from V and 2 from J; bases not matched to a gene: 11. Written as DNA, the CDR3 is TGTGCCAGCAGCCCACGGGGGGGGGCGTTGGCCTACAATGAGCAGTTCTTC. As protein: CASSPRGGALAYNEQFF.

This chain joins TRBV19 and TRBJ1-1; a possible D gene is TRBD1 (6 bases). This CDR3 comprises 15 residues. CDR1 is LNHDA, CDR2 SQIVND, per germline (reference sequence). The V end was cut by 6 bases, the J end by 5 bases, with 19 bases between. CDR3 loop: CASSGGAFGGTEAFF. CDR3 sequence (DNA): TGTGCCAGTAGCGGGGGGGCGTTCGGAGGTACTGAAGCTTTCTTT.

CDR3 coding DNA: TGTGCCAGCGCAAATTCAGGGCTCCTTTACAATGAGCAGTTCTTC. This codes for CASANSGLLYNEQFF. The chain links TRBV27 to TRBJ2-1, with D perhaps TRBD1 (5 bases). V dropped 8 bases and J dropped 4 bases, with 18 bases sitting between them. Germline lookup yields CDR1 MNHEY and CDR2 SMNVEV (reference sequence). The CDR3 loop spans 15 amino acids.

The genes are TRBV10-1 and TRBJ2-1; the D gene is possibly TRBD2 (6 bases). The CDR3 covers 17 residues. Trimming took off 10 bases at V and 5 bases at J, with 27 bases between the two ends. CDR1 is WNHNN and CDR2 is SYGVQD in the germline V gene (reference sequence). The CDR3 sequence: CAIHSGTLPEEDNEQFF. The CDR3 DNA reads TGCGCCATCCATAGCGGTACCCTCCCAGAAGAGGACAATGAGCAGTTCTTC.

The V and J genes are TRBV4-2 and TRBJ2-1; 7 bases are a match to TRBD2. CDR1 is LGHNA, CDR2 YNFKEQ, per germline. The CDR3 extends over 16 amino acids. V was clipped by 0 bases and J by 7 bases; unmatched bases: 9. As DNA, the CDR3 is TGTGCCAGCAGCCAAGATGGCTTCCGGGGGGTGAATGAGCAGTTCTTC. Translation: CASSQDGFRGVNEQFF.

This clonotype has at least ten counts. The chain combines TRBV9 with TRBJ1-2; possibly TRBD1 for D (5 bases). The CDR3 totals 15 residues. Germline-derived CDR1 and CDR2 are SGDLS and YYNGEE. V was pared by 4 bases and J by 0 bases, with 13 bases between. The CDR3 sequence is CASSRGLGSNYGYTF. Written as DNA, the CDR3 is TGTGCCAGCAGCCGGGGCTTGGGGTCTAACTATGGCTACACCTTC.

The gene calls are TRBV12-5 and TRBJ2-5; no reliable D call. CDR3 length: 14 amino acids. V shed 1 base and J shed 1 base, with 7 bases lying between them. Germline V CDR1 and CDR2: LGHNT, FRNRAP. As DNA, the CDR3 is TGTGCTAGTGGTTTGGGCGTCAGCCAAGAGACCCAGTACTTC. Protein product: CASGLGVSQETQYF.

The rearrangement links TRBV25-1 to TRBJ1-2; D gene unclear. This CDR3 is built from 12 residues. V dropped 3 bases and J dropped 6 bases, with 8 bases sitting between them. From germline, CDR1 is MGHDK and CDR2 SYGVNS. In DNA, the CDR3 is TGTGCCAGCAGTGATTTGTTTGATGGCTACACCTTC. It codes for CASSDLFDGYTF.

A note on this clonotype: A read error may be the cause here, since a much bigger clone is one base away. This chain connects TRBV7-8 to TRBJ2-4; a possible D gene is TRBD2 (5 bases). The CDR3 sequence is 14 residues long. CDR1 SGHVS and CDR2 FQNEAQ come from the germline V gene. CDR3 sequence: CASSLALAKIIQYF. CDR3 DNA sequence: TGTGCCAGCAGCCTCGCCCTAGCCAAAATCATTCAGTACTTC.

The rearrangement links TRBV5-8 to TRBJ2-5; 9 nucleotides align to TRBD1. CDR3 size: 15 residues. The V gene end was trimmed by 3 bases and the J gene end by 5 bases; junction bases not matched to a gene: 8. Germline-derived CDR1 and CDR2 are SGHTS and YDEGEE. In DNA form, the CDR3 reads TGTGCCAGCAGCTCACAGGGGGCGTGGGTGGAGACCCAGTACTTC. It encodes CASSSQGAWVETQYF. Filled out from reference TRBV5-8 and TRBJ2-5, the complete variable domain reads EAGVTQSPTHLIKTRGQQATLRCSPISGHTSVYWYQQALGLGLQFLLWYDEGEERNRGNFPPRFSGRQFPNYSSELNVNALELEDSALYLCASSSQGAWVETQYFGPGTRLLVL.

This chain uses TRBV5-6 with TRBJ2-2; 11 bases agree with TRBD2. J lost 5 bases, V lost 6 bases, and 6 bases had no gene match. The CDR3 contains 15 residues. CDR1 is SGHDT and CDR2 is YYEEEE in the germline V gene. CDR3 sequence reads: CASNKTSGITGELFF. The DNA of the CDR3 is TGTGCCAGCAACAAGACTAGCGGGATAACCGGGGAGCTGTTTTTT.

This clonotype came up a few times. The chain has TRBV4-1 and TRBJ1-1, with D perhaps TRBD1 (6 bases). From germline, CDR1 is MGHRA and CDR2 YSYEKL. The V gene lost 10 bases and the J gene lost 1 base, with 16 bases spanning the gap. The CDR3 extends over 14 amino acids. The CDR3 loop is CATGATGANTEAFF. In DNA form, the CDR3 reads TGCGCCACCGGGGCGACAGGCGCGAACACTGAAGCTTTCTTT.

The gene calls are TRBV7-2 and TRBJ1-2, with 8 bases that match TRBD1. The CDR3 covers 13 residues. Trimming took 4 bases from V and 4 from J; bases not matched to a gene: 2. Germline V gene data show CDR1 as SGHTA and CDR2 as FQGNSA. The CDR3 sequence is CASSSTGAYGYTF. CDR3 sequence (DNA): TGTGCCAGCAGCTCGACAGGGGCCTATGGCTACACCTTC. The entire variable domain, with the rest obtained from reference TRBV7-2 and TRBJ1-2, is as follows: GAGVSQSPSNKVTEKGKDVELRCDPISGHTALYWYRQSLGQGLEFLIYFQGNSAPDKSGLPSDRFSAERTGGSVSTLTIQRTQQEDSAVYLCASSSTGAYGYTFGSGTRLTVV.

The chain recombines TRBV6-2 or TRBV6-3 with TRBJ2-5; tentative D call: TRBD2 (6 bases). CDR1 and CDR2 (germline): MNHEY, SVGEGT. Trimming pared 2 bases from V and 3 bases from J, leaving 16 bases between. This CDR3 is 16 amino acids long. CDR3 residues: CASSYRREPTKETQYF. In DNA, the CDR3 is TGTGCCAGCAGTTACCGGAGGGAGCCAACCAAAGAGACCCAGTACTTC.

This clonotype was picked up a small number of times. The rearrangement links TRBV2 to TRBJ1-1, with D unresolved. The CDR3 loop spans 15 amino acids. CDR1 is SNHLY, CDR2 FYNNEI, per germline. V lost 2 bases and J lost 4, with 14 bases in between. The CDR3 is CASSEPPTWGTEAFF. In DNA, the CDR3 is TGTGCCAGCAGTGAACCCCCAACCTGGGGCACTGAAGCTTTCTTT.

This clonotype was counted a few times. V usage is TRBV6-6 and J usage is TRBJ2-2; D might be TRBD1 (6 bases). Germline CDR1 MNHNY, CDR2 SVGAGI (reference sequence). V dropped 3 bases and J dropped 1 base, with 15 bases sitting between them. CDR3 length: 17 residues. The CDR3 coding sequence is TGTGCCAGCAGTTATGCCTTAGGACAGCAGAACACCGGGGAGCTGTTTTTT. This codes for CASSYALGQQNTGELFF.

V is TRBV30 and J is TRBJ2-1; D might be TRBD2 (5 bases). The CDR3 covers 13 residues. Deletions cut 6 bases from V and 3 bases from J, with 12 bases between. Per germline, CDR1 GTSNPN and CDR2 SVGIG (reference sequence). In nucleotides, the CDR3 is TGTGCCTGTGCCAGGACTGACTACAATGAGCAGTTCTTC. Residues: CACARTDYNEQFF.

This clonotype was recorded a few times. This chain connects TRBV7-3 to TRBJ2-2; tentative D call: TRBD1 (5 bases). CDR1 is SGHTA and CDR2 is FQGTGA in the germline V gene. The ends were cut back, 4 bases at V and 1 base at J, with 10 bases in the middle. The CDR3 consists of 15 residues. This CDR3 is CASSSSDRNTGELFF. DNA of the CDR3: TGTGCCAGCAGCTCTTCCGACAGGAACACCGGGGAGCTGTTTTTT.

This chain uses TRBV6-2 or TRBV6-3 with TRBJ2-1; 7 bases fit TRBD2. The V gene's germline CDR1 is MNHEY and CDR2 SVGEGT. The CDR3 consists of 15 residues. Trimming took 6 bases from V and 1 from J; bases not matched to a gene: 6. This CDR3 is CASRPSGLSYNEQFF. CDR3 DNA: TGTGCCAGCAGGCCTAGCGGACTATCCTACAATGAGCAGTTCTTC.

This chain connects TRBV18 to TRBJ2-1; D may correspond to TRBD1 or TRBD2 (5 bases each). The V end was cut by 3 bases, the J end by 12 bases, with 18 bases between. This CDR3 has 14 amino acids. Per germline, CDR1 KGHSH and CDR2 LQKENI. The DNA for the CDR3 is TGTGCCAGCTCACCCCGGGACGGGCACCTTGGGCAGTTCTTC. Its protein is CASSPRDGHLGQFF.

The V and J genes are TRBV6-1 and TRBJ2-7; 9 bases are shared with TRBD2. The CDR3 consists of 13 residues. V was clipped by 7 bases and J by 6 bases; unmatched bases: 7. The germline V gene encodes CDR1 MNHNS and CDR2 SASEGT. Written as DNA, the CDR3 is TGTGCCAGCAACCTTAGCGGGAGTGGCGAGCAGTACGTC. Amino acids: CASNLSGSGEQYV.

This clonotype was detected only a few times. The chain joins TRBV12-3 or TRBV12-4 to TRBJ2-7; D may be TRBD2 (7 bases). Trimming removed 6 bases from V and 6 bases from J, with 24 bases in between. CDR3 length equals 16 residues. The CDR3 loop reads CASSQSPFLRGAEQYF. The CDR3 region has the DNA TGTGCCAGCAGCCAGTCTCCTTTTCTACGGGGGGCCGAGCAGTACTTC.

The chain recombines TRBV6-2 or TRBV6-3 with TRBJ1-1; D gene uncertain. This CDR3 has 13 residues. The V end lost 0 bases, the J end lost 4 bases, and 6 bases lay between the germline ends. The germline gives CDR1 MNHEY, CDR2 SVGEGT. The CDR3 nucleotides are TGTGCCAGCAGTTACTCGGGTCCCACTGAAGCTTTCTTT. It specifies CASSYSGPTEAFF.

Ten or more counts support this clonotype. The rearrangement joins TRBV7-2 to TRBJ2-1; 12 bases line up with TRBD2. The V and J ends lost 2 bases and 0 bases, in that order; junction bases with no gene match: 2. The length of the CDR3 is 17 residues. The V gene's germline CDR1 is SGHTA and CDR2 FQGNSA. CDR3 bases: TGTGCCAGCAGCTTACAGACTAGCGGGGGCTCCTACAATGAGCAGTTCTTC. It specifies CASSLQTSGGSYNEQFF. The variable domain in full, completed from reference TRBV7-2 and TRBJ2-1, reads GAGVSQSPSNKVTEKGKDVELRCDPISGHTALYWYRQSLGQGLEFLIYFQGNSAPDKSGLPSDRFSAERTGGSVSTLTIQRTQQEDSAVYLCASSLQTSGGSYNEQFFGPGTRLTVL.

V gene TRBV28 combines with J gene TRBJ2-7; D is perhaps TRBD2 (5 bases). Per the germline V gene, CDR1 is MDHEN and CDR2 is SYDVKM. The CDR3 is 12 residues long. Trimming took 3 bases from V and 3 from J, leaving 6 bases between them. Here the CDR3 reads CASSFGDYEQYF. The CDR3 DNA follows: TGTGCCAGCAGTTTCGGGGACTACGAGCAGTACTTC.

The chain is built from TRBV3-1 and TRBJ1-5, with D perhaps matching TRBD1 (5 bases). The germline V and J ends were trimmed by 0 bases and 9 bases, with 15 bases remaining between them. The CDR3 has 15 amino acids. Germline V gives CDR1 LGHDT, CDR2 YNNKEL (reference sequence). CDR3 sequence reads: CASSQDISGRRPQHF. The CDR3 nucleotides read TGTGCCAGCAGCCAAGATATATCAGGGAGGAGGCCCCAGCATTTT.